Given below is one T cell receptor beta chain in context. The V gene's germline CDR1 is SGDLS and CDR2 YYNGEE. The length of the CDR3 is 15 residues. Trimming took 4 bases from V and 2 from J, leaving 16 bases between them. This sample was included in a study of HIV-infected patients and healthy controls. Reverse transcription used about 500 ng RNA and constant-region primers for alpha and beta. Each of the alpha and beta chains got its own library through chain-specific third strand synthesis with indices. Each cDNA molecule was barcoded, and a single primer pair amplified each chain. Ligation attached cDNA to a 5' RACE adapter that carried a random hexamer and SP2 site. TCRdb redid the calling of the 5' RACE reads with MiXCR, one entry per CDR3 protein. The sample holds thousands of distinct CDR3 sequences, over 6.5% seen once. Whole blood was used without fractionation, so all unsorted peripheral T cells were included. Enrolled donors were untreated HIV-infected adults about to begin antiretroviral therapy.

The chain combines TRBV9 with TRBJ2-7; possibly TRBD2 for D (6 bases). The source was blood, collected before antiretroviral therapy. The sequence came from an adult with HIV infection. In nucleotides, the CDR3 is TGTGCCAGCAGCCCAGTACCGGGACTTGCCTACGAGCAGTACTTC. Its translation is CASSPVPGLAYEQYF.